This T cell receptor beta chain emerged from a study of T cell responses to AZD1222 COVID-19 vaccine. General study points: In a largely white British group with more females than males, clonal diversity was possibly underestimated. After the peak T cell response, and only then, were repertoires sampled.

V lost 6 bases and J lost 1; bases outside the gene matches: 5. Germline lookup yields CDR1 SEHNR and CDR2 FQNEAQ (reference sequence). The CDR3 sequence is 14 residues long. Comment on this clone: The antigen remains unidentified.

The protocol was immunoSEQ multiplex PCR, while the TCRdb copy is restricted to in-frame clones and leaves out a portion. The sample holds 120,000 or so clones, approximately 85% seen once. This sequence originates from an adult in good health. The J gene is TRBJ2-5, the V gene TRBV7-9; 7 bases fit TRBD2. The specimen was peripheral blood, collected on day 0 of AZD1222 vaccination. CDR3 sequence reads: CASSDGGSQETQYF. The DNA for the CDR3 is TGTGCCAGCAGTGACGGGGGGAGCCAAGAGACCCAGTACTTC.